This T cell receptor (beta chain) was captured in a study of shared clonotypes between healthy human individuals (dated by TCRdb to the early 2020s). About the investigation overall: The cohort included three men and a couple of women between 18 and 49 years of age. Per donor, three plates each were used for CD4 naive and CD4 memory, two for CD8 naive, and one for CD8 memory. Blood TCR repertoires of four to six healthy adults were deeply sequenced to estimate repertoire size and the extent of clonotype sharing between individuals. Different laboratories and diverse techniques were used to prepare libraries and sequence TCR repertoires, to increase sequencing depth and limit assay-specific biases. Each donor's leukapheresis produced roughly between roughly 0.85 and 9 billion PBMCs.

TCR CDR3 regions were amplified from genomic DNA by multiplex PCR using the deep immunoSEQ assay. For each cell subset, the extracted genomic DNA was distributed evenly across all wells of several immunoSEQ 96-well plates, and each plate served as one replicate. For sorted subsets, approximately 190 ng of genomic DNA, equivalent to 25,000 to 35,000 T cell genomes, went into each replicate PCR. The purified libraries were quantified using a Qubit 3.0 fluorometer, sized with a Bioanalyzer 2100, and then quantified again using the KAPA Library Quantification kit. Each immunoSEQ 96-well plate was sequenced on its own single-read 150-cycle Illumina NextSeq 550 flow cell. The source study handled its data this way. The immunoSEQ output contained only junctional sequences without quality scores, so filtering could not match that applied to full-length reads. Sequences were annotated with PyIR, a Python wrapper for IgBLAST v1.9, and V/J genes and CDR3 were assigned using IMGT germline references. Reads were filtered out if the reads had weak V/J assignments (E-value above 1e-6), no CDR3, stop codons, out-of-frame junctions, or ambiguous translated residues. V3J clonotypes were defined as sequences sharing an identical inferred V gene, J gene, and CDR3 amino acid sequence. To compute the percentage overlap between repertoires, the number of shared unique clonotypes was divided by the size of the smaller repertoire. RTK rarefaction, the Chao1 estimator, and Recon v2.1 estimates of unobserved clonotypes were used to assess repertoire richness. Generation probabilities for all TCRbeta clonotypes obtained by the gDNA method from a few donors were computed using OLGA. TCRdb obtained this table from immuneACCESS and retained in-frame rearrangements with V and J assigned. These tables miss some clones; where compared with another copy, unresolved V genes account for less than half of the shortfall, and the remainder is unexplained. V, J and clone size are taken as reported in that table, and D and trimming were inferred from the DNA itself. Present in this sample are millions of clones, 90% to 95% of which were seen just once. The ten top clones hold 0.13% to 0.15% of the sample.

Healthy HIV-negative adults with no recently reported acute infections or vaccinations were included as donors. Every donor was a Caucasian adult living in Nashville, Tennessee, USA. CD4+ T cells were enriched by magnetic negative selection, after which naive cells were positively selected on CD45RA and the negative fraction was taken as the memory subset. After blood collection by leukapheresis, PBMCs were isolated using Ficoll-Histopaque density gradient centrifugation and then cryopreserved in the vapor phase of liquid nitrogen. Purity and quantity of every magnetically sorted T cell population were checked by analytical flow cytometry. From each sorted fraction, genomic DNA was isolated and quantified by UV absorbance on a Nanodrop 2000c. A word on this clone: Its antigen remains unidentified. The input lacks base qualities; no much larger clone sits a single base away.

V is pared back by 3 bases and J by 1 base, with 6 bases lying between the germline termini. From the cysteine through the phenylalanine, the CDR3 covers 13 amino acids. The kept DNA is CDR3 alone, 39 bases in frame from the first base. The germline V gene gives CDR1 as MGHDK and CDR2 as SYGVNS. Study-wide conclusions, independent of this receptor: Only blood was sampled, and tissue TCR repertoires likely differ from those in blood. Higher generation probabilities were observed for clonotypes shared by all four sorted-subset donors than for non-shared clonotypes. Pairwise subsampling indicated that sequencing depth was expected to affect the degree of clonotype sharing among donors. Sharing across several donors was observed for around 5% of naive CD4, over 3% of naive CD8, roughly 2.3% of memory CD4, and around 0.42% of memory CD8 clonotypes. The small number of donors limited the genetic and exposure-history diversity represented. Larger estimated clonotype richness was generally found for naive subsets than for memory subsets. Even with the large sequencing depth, rarefaction of the sorted-subset datasets indicated that sequencing was incomplete.

The TCR comes from a man aged 18 to 29 in good health. The rearranged chain carries TRBV25-1 and TRBJ1-1; confidence is insufficient to name the D gene. The sequenced sample consisted of naive CD4+ T cells sorted from blood. The cell subset or site label, read with the paper, signifies: CD45RA+ positively selected. The CDR3 protein: CASSDDGNTEAFF. The base sequence is TGTGCCAGCAGTGACGACGGGAACACTGAAGCTTTCTTT.